Listed below are T cell receptor beta chains from one sample, sequenced in a study of PD-L1 blockade in urothelial cancer. Measured with immunoSEQ multiplex PCR; TCRdb has only the in-frame clones, and not every one. The sample yields 75,000 to 95,000 clones, roughly nine tenths seen once. The material was PBMCs, obtained around atezolizumab (anti-PD-L1) treatment. These receptors all come from a man aged 55 to 70 with urothelial cancer. Each CDR3 is given with its conserved first and last residue. Each record gives: clone size, J gene, D gene, V gene, CDR3 DNA, CDR3 protein. A D gene is named only where the DNA matches it firmly. Clone size is given for some rows only: seen once, a few or many times, or a class if the clone is expanded.

>NA|TRBJ1-2|NA|TRBV4-3
TGCGCCAGCAGCCAAGACTTTCAGGGATTTGGCTACACCTTC
CASSQDFQGFGYTF
>NA|TRBJ2-1|NA|TRBV5-4
TGTGCCAGCATTGAGTCAGGGGTCAATGAGCAGTTCTTC
CASIESGVNEQFF
>NA|TRBJ1-1|NA|TRBV5-7
TGTGCCAGCACCAAACGGGAATCGAAAGGACAGAAGAACACTGAAGCTTTCTTT
CASTKRESKGQKNTEAFF
>NA|TRBJ1-2|NA|TRBV10-3
TGTGCCACCCAGAATAACTATGGCTACACCTTC
CATQNNYGYTF
>once|TRBJ1-6|NA|TRBV15
TGTGCCACCAGCAGAGAGGCAAAATATAATTCACCCCTCCACTTT
CATSREAKYNSPLHF
>NA|TRBJ2-2|TRBD1|TRBV19
TGTGCCAGTAGTACGGGACAGGGGAGTTTTTTAGCCGGGGAGCTGTTTTTT
CASSTGQGSFLAGELFF
>few|TRBJ1-1|NA|TRBV4-2
TGTGCCAGCAGCCAACCCGACAGGAACACTGAAGCTTTCTTT
CASSQPDRNTEAFF
>once|TRBJ1-4|TRBD1|TRBV5-6
TGTGCCAGCAGCTTGTCGCTTCGTGGAGCAGGGGGACGTGAAAAACTGTTTTTT
CASSLSLRGAGGREKLFF
>few|TRBJ1-2|NA|TRBV28
TGTGCCAGCAGTTCAGGGAGGGGCGACTATGGCTACACCTTC
CASSSGRGDYGYTF
>NA|TRBJ2-3|TRBD1|TRBV18
TGTGCCAGCTCACCTCAGGGGGACGGCACAGATACGCAGTATTTT
CASSPQGDGTDTQYF
>NA|TRBJ2-7|TRBD2|TRBV7-6
TGTGCCAGCAGCGCCGGGACTAGCGGCGACTCCTACGAGCAGTACTTC
CASSAGTSGDSYEQYF
>NA|TRBJ2-2|NA|TRBV30
TGTGCCTGGACAGGGACATCGACCGGGGAGCTGTTTTTT
CAWTGTSTGELFF
>NA|TRBJ2-4|TRBD1|TRBV10-1
TGCGCCAGCAGTTTTCAGGGGGCGCTTAAAAACATTCAGTACTTC
CASSFQGALKNIQYF
>NA|TRBJ2-2|NA|TRBV6-5
TGTGCCAGCAGTGAGACAGAGCCCGGGGAGCTGTTTTTT
CASSETEPGELFF
>NA|TRBJ1-5|TRBD1|TRBV11-3
TGTGCCAGCAGCTCCACCGACCGGACAGGCTGCGACTATAGCAATCAGCCCCAGCATTTT
CASSSTDRTGCDYSNQPQHF
>NA|TRBJ1-2|NA|TRBV5-1
TGCGCCAGCAGCCCGGGAGGCACCACCTATGGCTACACCTTC
CASSPGGTTYGYTF
>NA|TRBJ1-3|TRBD1|TRBV9
TGTGCCAGCAACCCGACCGGGACAGTGGGTTCTGGAAACACCATATATTTT
CASNPTGTVGSGNTIYF
>NA|TRBJ2-7|TRBD1|TRBV7-2
TGTGCCAGCAGACACAGGGGGGACTCCTACGAGCAGTACTTC
CASRHRGDSYEQYF
>few|TRBJ1-1|NA|TRBV23-1
TGCGCCAGTAACAGGGTTAGGTACACTGAAGCTTTCTTT
CASNRVRYTEAFF
>NA|TRBJ2-1|TRBD2|TRBV30
TGTGCCTGGAGTGCCGGAGCGGGGGTGTACAATGAGCAGTTCTTC
CAWSAGAGVYNEQFF
>NA|TRBJ1-3|TRBD1|TRBV6-5
TGTGCCAGCAGGCCGACAGGGCACGGAAACACCATATATTTT
CASRPTGHGNTIYF
>NA|TRBJ2-1|NA|TRBV15
TGTGCCACCAGCAGAGATCCTAGCTCCAATGAGCAGTTCTTC
CATSRDPSSNEQFF
>NA|TRBJ1-2|NA|TRBV7-2
TGTGCCAGCAGCTTGGACCTCCTACAGGGTCCCCTAGACTATGGCTACACCTTC
CASSLDLLQGPLDYGYTF
>NA|TRBJ2-3|TRBD2|TRBV7-9
TGTGCCAGCAGGCGACTAGCGGGAACAGATACGCAGTATTTT
CASRRLAGTDTQYF
>NA|TRBJ1-1|NA|TRBV10-3
TGTGCCATCAGCCAAGGGGGCACTGAAGCTTTCTTT
CAISQGGTEAFF
>few|TRBJ1-6|NA|TRBV11-2
TGTGCCAGCAGAACAGGGCAATCACCCCTCCACTTT
CASRTGQSPLHF
>NA|TRBJ1-3|TRBD1|TRBV5-1
TGCGCCAGCAGCTTAGGGACAGCTAACTCTGGAAACACCATATATTTT
CASSLGTANSGNTIYF
>NA|TRBJ1-6|TRBD1|TRBV6-4
TGTGCCAGCAGCGCAGGGGGCGTTGATTCACCCCTCCACTTT
CASSAGGVDSPLHF
>NA|TRBJ2-7|NA|TRBV28
TGTGCCAGCAGTCTAACCCCCCAGGGTTACGAGCAGTACTTC
CASSLTPQGYEQYF
>NA|TRBJ1-5|NA|TRBV9
TGTGCCAGCAGCGCTCAATCAGGGGATCAGCCCCAGCATTTT
CASSAQSGDQPQHF
>NA|TRBJ1-2|NA|TRBV6-5
TGTGCCAGCAGTTACTCGATGGCTTTCTACACCTTC
CASSYSMAFYTF
>NA|TRBJ2-1|TRBD1|TRBV6-6
TGTGCCAGCAGGCAAACAGGGGAATTCAATGAGCAGTTCTTC
CASRQTGEFNEQFF
>NA|TRBJ2-7|TRBD1|TRBV28
TGTGCCAGCAGACTACAGGGGAGCTCCTACGAGCAGTACTTC
CASRLQGSSYEQYF
>once|TRBJ2-3|TRBD2|TRBV30
TGTGCCTGGAGTAGCGGGGCGGGATCAGATACGCAGTATTTT
CAWSSGAGSDTQYF
>once|TRBJ1-5|NA|TRBV19
TGTGCCAGTAGTAATCTTTACAATCAGCCCCAGCATTTT
CASSNLYNQPQHF
>NA|TRBJ2-1|NA|TRBV5-1
TGCGCCAGCAGCTTAACTAGGGTCTTTTCGGGGAATGAGCAGTTCTTC
CASSLTRVFSGNEQFF
>NA|TRBJ2-7|NA|TRBV6-1
TGTGCCAGCAGTGAAGCGGCCAGGGCGGACGAGCAGTACTTC
CASSEAARADEQYF
>NA|TRBJ2-5|NA|TRBV5-6
TGTGCCAGCAGCTTGGTTGTCCAGGGTGGGGAGACCCAGTACTTC
CASSLVVQGGETQYF
>few|TRBJ1-2|NA|TRBV10-1
TGCGCCAGCGGGCCTCAGGGTTTAGACGGCTACACCTTC
CASGPQGLDGYTF
>NA|TRBJ1-5|NA|TRBV7-6
TGTGCCAGCAGCTTAACGGGGGGTAGGAGCAATCAGCCCCAGCATTTT
CASSLTGGRSNQPQHF
>NA|TRBJ2-5|TRBD2|TRBV28
TGTGCCTGCATGACTAGCGATCAAGAGACCCAGTACTTC
CACMTSDQETQYF
>NA|TRBJ2-1|TRBD2|TRBV5-1
TGCGCCAGCAGCTTGTCCGGGACTAAGTACTTCTTC
CASSLSGTKYFF
>NA|TRBJ2-7|TRBD2|TRBV10-3
TGTGCCATCAGTGGGTCTGCTAGCGGGCAGTACGAGCAGTACTTC
CAISGSASGQYEQYF
>NA|TRBJ1-1|NA|TRBV7-5
TGTGTCAGAAGCTTAGCGCCTCGGGACAACCCGAACACTGAAGCTTTCTTT
CVRSLAPRDNPNTEAFF
>NA|TRBJ1-1|TRBD1|TRBV5-6
TGTGCCAGCAGCAAAACAACAGGGGCCCCGTGGGGCACTGAAGCTTTCTTT
CASSKTTGAPWGTEAFF
>NA|TRBJ1-3|NA|TRBV10-1
TGCGCCAGCAGTCACCTTCTAGGGGCCGCTGGAAACACCATATATTTT
CASSHLLGAAGNTIYF
>NA|TRBJ2-3|NA|TRBV5-1
TGCGCCAGCAGCCCGGAGGGTTCAGATACGCAGTATTTT
CASSPEGSDTQYF
>NA|TRBJ1-2|NA|TRBV19
TGTGCCACTTCATCCCAGGGGACTATCTATGGCTACACCTTC
CATSSQGTIYGYTF
>NA|TRBJ1-2|NA|TRBV5-1
TGCGCCAGCAGCTTGGATCCCGGGGTACATGGCTACACCTTC
CASSLDPGVHGYTF
>NA|TRBJ1-3|NA|TRBV2
TGTGCCAGCAGCGGAGACAGGCCCGACTCTGGAAACACCATATATTTT
CASSGDRPDSGNTIYF
>NA|TRBJ2-4|TRBD1|TRBV19
TGTGCCAGTAGTACCTCGGGACAGGGTACTTGGGGCATTCAGTACTTC
CASSTSGQGTWGIQYF
>NA|TRBJ1-4|NA|TRBV4-1
TGCGCCAGCAGGCACCTCGTGGGGGCGCGGATAACTAATGAAAAACTGTTTTTT
CASRHLVGARITNEKLFF
>NA|TRBJ2-7|NA|TRBV6-5
TGTGCCAGCAGTTACAACGCCGACCAGGGTAACGAGCAGTACTTC
CASSYNADQGNEQYF